Detailed here is one TCR beta chain. Only in-frame clones appear in the TCRdb table, and some are missing; sequencing was by immunoSEQ multiplex PCR. The sample includes about 130,000 clones, about nine tenths of them seen just once. V shed 2 bases and J shed 14 bases, with 16 bases lying between them. Per germline, CDR1 SGHTA and CDR2 FQGNSA. The CDR3 runs 14 residues. This specimen comes from a study of T cell responses to AZD1222 COVID-19 vaccine. The wider study: Recipients boosted at about 4 weeks or about 12 weeks are pooled.

V and J are TRBV7-2 and TRBJ1-6; D remains ambiguous. This receptor was obtained from an adult in good health. Here the sequenced sample was peripheral blood, taken on day 0 of AZD1222 vaccination. The CDR3 nucleotides are TGTGCCAGCAGCTTATCAATTCCGGTATTGACCCTCCACTTT. The encoded protein is CASSLSIPVLTLHF.